The 26 T cell receptor beta chains reported below all come from one sample, sequenced in a study of blood T cell repertoires in COVID-19 (dated by TCRdb to 2018 to 2021). The library was built by means of the immunoSEQ multiplex PCR assay. The table comes from immuneACCESS by way of TCRdb, which keeps in-frame sequences with V and J called. Part of the clones is missing from these tables; in studies checked, under half for an unresolved V gene and the rest for unknown reasons. For this sample the table gives about 260,000 clones, of which around 90% were detected only once. Approximately 0.7% of the sample belongs to the ten largest clones. Material for sequencing was peripheral blood. The receptors come from a human donor in a cohort sampled during active COVID-19.

The chain combines TRBV30 with TRBJ1-2; no definite D call. The length of the CDR3 is 16 residues. The V end was cut by 4 bases, the J end by 1 base, with 19 bases between. Germline CDR1 is GTSNPN and CDR2 is SVGIG (reference sequence). The CDR3 loop reads CAWTPEGLWGNYGYTF. CDR3 nucleotide sequence: TGTGCCTGGACCCCCGAAGGACTTTGGGGTAACTATGGCTACACCTTC.

The chain uses TRBV3-1 (or the pseudogene TRBV3-2) and TRBJ2-7, with TRBD2 matching over 16 bases. The CDR3 sequence is 17 residues long. CDR1 and CDR2 (germline): LGHDT, YNNKEL (reference sequence). V dropped 4 bases and J dropped 2; count of bases not matched to a gene: 5. The CDR3 spells CASSLGTSGGAPYEQYF. CDR3 DNA sequence: TGTGCCAGCAGCCTTGGGACTAGCGGGGGGGCTCCCTACGAGCAGTACTTC.

This chain connects TRBV7-9 to TRBJ2-3, with D tentatively TRBD2 (6 bases). V lost 2 bases, J lost 2 bases, and 17 bases lay in between. Germline lookup yields CDR1 SEHNR and CDR2 FQNEAQ (reference sequence). The CDR3 is 17 amino acids. The CDR3 is CASSLIDRGRNTDTQYF. CDR3 coding DNA: TGTGCCAGCAGCTTAATCGACCGGGGGAGGAACACAGATACGCAGTATTTT.

V gene TRBV9 combines with J gene TRBJ2-2, with 9 bases matching TRBD1. This CDR3 contains 19 residues. CDR1 is SGDLS, CDR2 YYNGEE, per germline. The trim removed 0 bases at V and 5 bases at J, leaving 14 bases unmatched. CDR3 DNA sequence: TGTGCCAGCAGCGTAGGACCCCGGTCGACAGGGGGAATGACCGGGGAGCTGTTTTTT. Translating gives CASSVGPRSTGGMTGELFF.

The gene calls are TRBV13 and TRBJ2-7; maybe TRBD2 (5 bases). Trimming removed 5 bases at V and 3 bases at J, with 11 bases between. The CDR3 runs to 13 residues. Germline V lookup: CDR1 PRHDT, CDR2 FYEKMQ (reference sequence). CDR3 residues: CASSQDLNYEQYF. CDR3 DNA sequence: TGTGCCAGCAGCCAGGACTTAAACTACGAGCAGTACTTC.

This chain uses TRBV5-1 with TRBJ2-3, with D perhaps TRBD1 (5 bases). The CDR3 extends over 15 amino acids. Between the trimmed V and J ends, which lost 1 base and 3 bases, there was a span of 12 bases. Germline CDR1 reads SGHRS; CDR2 reads YFSETQ. The CDR3 DNA reads TGCGCCAGCAGCTTGCGTGACAGACGAACAGATACGCAGTATTTT. Residues: CASSLRDRRTDTQYF.

The chain carries TRBV5-1 and TRBJ2-7; TRBD2 might be the D (5 bases). The germline gives CDR1 SGHRS, CDR2 YFSETQ. V was trimmed by 1 base and J by 5 bases, leaving 13 bases between them. This CDR3 has 14 residues. This chain's CDR3 is CASSLREGYNEQYF. The CDR3 DNA reads as TGCGCCAGCAGCTTGCGAGAGGGTTACAACGAGCAGTACTTC.

The chain carries TRBV30 and TRBJ2-3, with D unclear. The germline gives CDR1 GTSNPN, CDR2 SVGIG (reference sequence). The CDR3 consists of 11 residues. V was trimmed by 7 bases and J by 0 bases, leaving 5 bases between them. The chain's CDR3 is CASYSTDTQYF. CDR3 bases: TGTGCCTCCTATAGCACAGATACGCAGTATTTT.

The chain has TRBV10-3 and TRBJ2-7, with TRBD1 identical over 9 bases. In germline, CDR1 is ENHRY, CDR2 SYGVKD. This CDR3 comprises 13 residues. Losses at the gene ends were 10 bases for V and 2 bases for J; bases not matched to a gene: 6. The CDR3 coding sequence is TGTGCCAGCCGCCGGGACAGGGCCTACGAGCAGTACTTC. Translated, it gives CASRRDRAYEQYF.

This chain links TRBV9 with TRBJ1-2; the D gene is possibly TRBD1 (5 bases). Germline values: CDR1 SGDLS, CDR2 YYNGEE. V was pared by 4 bases and J by 5 bases, with 21 bases between. The CDR3 runs 16 residues. Here the CDR3 DNA reads TGTGCCAGCAGCCCGAACCAGAGGGCAGGGAGGTATGGCTACACCTTC. Amino acid sequence: CASSPNQRAGRYGYTF.

This clone appeared a single time. The chain employs TRBV9 and TRBJ1-5; TRBD1 matches 7 bases. The CDR3 has 17 residues. Germline CDR1 SGDLS, CDR2 YYNGEE. The ends lost 3 bases at V and 2 bases at J; junction bases unmatched: 11. In DNA form, the CDR3 reads TGTGCCAGCAGCGCGGGGGACAGCAGTTGGGGCAATCAGCCCCAGCATTTT. Its protein product is CASSAGDSSWGNQPQHF.

The chain joins TRBV30 to TRBJ1-1; D remains ambiguous. The CDR3 length is 12 residues. V lost 4 bases and J lost 7, with 13 bases in between. CDR1 and CDR2 from the germline V gene are GTSNPN and SVGIG (reference sequence). CDR3: CAWKLAGGEAFF. The CDR3 DNA reads as TGTGCCTGGAAGTTGGCTGGAGGTGAAGCTTTCTTT.

The table lists this clone with a count of one. The CDR3 region has the DNA TGTGCCAGCAGCTTACTTCGGGGGACAGGGAACCACGAGCAGTACTTC. This encodes CASSLLRGTGNHEQYF. The chain links TRBV13 to TRBJ2-7; TRBD1 aligns across 9 bases. V dropped 2 bases and J dropped 5; count of bases not matched to a gene: 10. The germline gives CDR1 PRHDT, CDR2 FYEKMQ (reference sequence). There are 16 residues in the CDR3.

J is TRBJ2-3 and V is TRBV19, with D possibly matching TRBD2 (6 bases). The CDR3 runs to 14 residues. V was trimmed by 5 bases and J by 5 bases, leaving 14 bases between them. Germline assignment: CDR1 LNHDA and CDR2 SQIVND (reference sequence). This CDR3 is CASSDGTEGDTQYF. In nucleotides, the CDR3 is TGTGCCAGTAGTGACGGGACGGAGGGAGATACGCAGTATTTT. Supplemented by reference TRBV19 and TRBJ2-3, the full variable domain reads DGGITQSPKYLFRKEGQNVTLSCEQNLNHDAMYWYRQDPGQGLRLIYYSQIVNDFQKGDIAEGYSVSREKKESFPLTVTSAQKNPTAFYLCASSDGTEGDTQYFGPGTRLTVL.

The chain is built from TRBV11-3 and TRBJ1-1; 9 bases match TRBD1. The V segment lost 1 base and the J segment 3 bases; nucleotides outside the gene matches: 3. Germline CDR1 SGHNT, CDR2 YENEEA. The CDR3 runs to 15 residues. The CDR3 DNA reads as TGTGCCAGCAGCTTAGGAACAGGGGGCTACACTGAAGCTTTCTTT. As protein: CASSLGTGGYTEAFF. The variable domain in full, with the rest retrieved from reference TRBV11-3 and TRBJ1-1, is EAGVVQSPRYKIIEKKQPVAFWCNPISGHNTLYWYLQNLGQGPELLIRYENEEAVDDSQLPKDRFSAERLKGVDSTLKIQPAELGDSAVYLCASSLGTGGYTEAFFGQGTRLTVV.

The chain recombines TRBV28 with TRBJ2-3; TRBD2 is a possible D gene (7 bases). CDR3 length: 14 residues. Trimming removed 11 bases from V and 4 bases from J, with 19 bases in between. The germline V gene has CDR1 MDHEN and CDR2 SYDVKM. The CDR3 sequence is CAHAGAPSADTQYF. As DNA, the CDR3 is TGTGCCCACGCGGGGGCCCCGAGCGCAGATACGCAGTATTTT.

V gene TRBV30 combines with J gene TRBJ1-6, with D uncertain. Germline CDR1 is GTSNPN and CDR2 is SVGIG (reference sequence). This CDR3 has 16 amino acids. V was clipped by 1 base and J by 7 bases, with 17 bases between them. This CDR3 is CAWSGLGVMRNSPLHF. Written as DNA, the CDR3 is TGTGCCTGGAGTGGGTTGGGAGTTATGAGAAATTCACCCCTCCACTTT.

The sample holds a few counts of this clone. The genes are TRBV19 and TRBJ2-3; 13 bases match TRBD2. Germline lookup yields CDR1 LNHDA and CDR2 SQIVND (reference sequence). After removal of 2 bases from V and 1 base from J, the junction contained 6 bases not matched to a gene. The CDR3 covers 18 residues. CDR3: CASSIRGTSGIGTDTQYF. CDR3 DNA sequence: TGTGCCAGTAGTATACGTGGGACTAGCGGGATCGGCACAGATACGCAGTATTTT.

This clone is a singleton in its sample. The chain recombines TRBV27 with TRBJ2-1; 10 bases are a match to TRBD2. The germline V gene encodes CDR1 MNHEY and CDR2 SMNVEV (reference sequence). The CDR3 has 15 residues. The V and J ends lost 10 bases and 2 bases, in that order; junction bases with no gene match: 8. CDR3 DNA: TGTGCCATCCGGAGGAGCGGGGGGGCCTACAATGAGCAGTTCTTC. Its protein product is CAIRRSGGAYNEQFF.

The genes are TRBV28 and TRBJ2-7; 8 bases line up with TRBD1. V shed 5 bases and J 3 bases; nucleotides not matched to a gene: 6. Germline-derived CDR1 and CDR2 are MDHEN and SYDVKM. CDR3 length equals 14 residues. CDR3 nucleotides: TGTGCCAGCAGTCCCGGGACAGGAAACTACGAGCAGTACTTC. The encoded protein is CASSPGTGNYEQYF.

This clone appeared a single time. The rearrangement joins TRBV5-1 to TRBJ1-1; D remains unclear. From germline, CDR1 is SGHRS and CDR2 YFSETQ. V was trimmed by 3 bases and J by 10 bases, leaving 13 bases between them. The CDR3 is 12 amino acids. Here the CDR3 reads CASSSTVSGAFF. Written as DNA, the CDR3 is TGCGCCAGCAGCTCCACAGTGTCAGGAGCTTTCTTT.

The chain couples TRBV4-3 to TRBJ1-6; D might be TRBD1 (6 bases). Trimming took off 4 bases at V and 5 bases at J, with 9 bases between the two ends. CDR3 length equals 14 residues. Germline CDR1 reads LGHNA; CDR2 reads YSLEER. For the CDR3, the DNA is TGCGCCAGCAGCCGGGACAATGATAATTCACCCCTCCACTTT. Amino acids: CASSRDNDNSPLHF.

There are a few counts of this clone. V gene TRBV6-2 or TRBV6-3 combines with J gene TRBJ1-2; TRBD1 might be the D (6 bases). This CDR3 has 15 amino acids. The ends were cut back, 2 bases at V and 0 bases at J, with 10 bases in the middle. Germline values: CDR1 MNHEY, CDR2 SVGEGT. The CDR3 loop is CASSYADRANYGYTF. The CDR3 region has the DNA TGTGCCAGCAGTTACGCGGACAGAGCTAACTATGGCTACACCTTC.

The chain recombines TRBV30 with TRBJ1-2; 8 bases match TRBD1. V trimming: 4 bases; J trimming: 6 bases; junction bases outside the gene matches: 16. The CDR3 consists of 16 residues. Germline lookup yields CDR1 GTSNPN and CDR2 SVGIG (reference sequence). The CDR3 reads CAWKRRTGSLNHGYTF. CDR3 DNA sequence: TGTGCCTGGAAACGAAGGACAGGGTCATTAAATCATGGCTACACCTTC. Combining the CDR3 with reference TRBV30 and TRBJ1-2 gives the whole variable domain SQTIHQWPATLVQPVGSPLSLECTVEGTSNPNLYWYRQAAGRGLQLLFYSVGIGQISSEVPQNLSASRPQDRQFILSSKKLLLSDSGFYLCAWKRRTGSLNHGYTFGSGTRLTVV.

The chain is built from TRBV21-1 and TRBJ2-1; TRBD2, the D gene given by the table, was not confirmed from the DNA. TRBV21-1 is listed as a pseudogene. This CDR3 has 16 residues. CDR3 amino acids: CASSKNWRDYNNEQFF. CDR3 coding DNA: TGTGCCAGCAGCAAAAATTGGCGGGACTACAACAATGAGCAGTTCTTC.

This rearrangement joins TRBV10-3 to TRBJ1-5; D not certain. Germline CDR1 ENHRY, CDR2 SYGVKD. The CDR3 is made up of 13 amino acids. The V gene lost 6 bases and the J gene lost 1 base, with 7 bases spanning the gap. This CDR3 reads CAISERSNQPQHF. In DNA, the CDR3 is TGTGCCATCAGCGAACGGAGCAATCAGCCCCAGCATTTT.